Listed here is a single TCR beta chain. The antigen is undetermined. The sample comes from a study of a mutant IDH1 vaccine in newly diagnosed glioma. Study-level background: The vaccination schedule gave patients eight doses in weeks 1, 3, 5, 7, 11, 15, 19 and 23. In some groups vaccination began 4-6 weeks post-radiotherapy; others received it with temozolomide. Study-wide results and caveats: Of the patients, less than 95% had vaccine-induced immune responses.

Data came from immunoSEQ multiplex PCR; TCRdb stores just in-frame clones and leaves some out. The table has tens of thousands of clones, under 80% seen once. This CDR3 comprises 15 residues. Germline values: CDR1 SEHNR, CDR2 FQNEAQ (reference sequence). V was cut by 5 bases and J by 2 bases, with 14 bases left in between. Time point defined: week 23, last vaccination. What each vaccine dose contained was 300 ug of mutant IDH1 20-mer peptide, accompanied by topical imiquimod. Here the sequenced sample was PBMCs, taken from a glioma patient whose treatment included an IDH1 peptide vaccine. V usage is TRBV7-9 and J usage is TRBJ2-3; tentatively, D is TRBD1 or TRBD2 (5 bases each). This TCR came from a middle-aged woman with glioma. Some clones in this sample may be carry-over from other donors' samples. The CDR3 loop is CASSESWGNTDTQYF. In DNA, the CDR3 is TGTGCCAGCAGCGAATCCTGGGGGAACACAGATACGCAGTATTTT.